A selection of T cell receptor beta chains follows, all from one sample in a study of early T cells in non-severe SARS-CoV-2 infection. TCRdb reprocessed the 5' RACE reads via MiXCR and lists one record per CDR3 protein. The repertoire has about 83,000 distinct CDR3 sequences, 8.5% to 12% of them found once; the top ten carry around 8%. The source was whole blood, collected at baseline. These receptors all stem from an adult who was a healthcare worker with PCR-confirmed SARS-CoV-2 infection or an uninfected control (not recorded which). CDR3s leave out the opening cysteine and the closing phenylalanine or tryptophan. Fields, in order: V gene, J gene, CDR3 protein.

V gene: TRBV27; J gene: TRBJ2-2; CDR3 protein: ASSARNQGYGELF
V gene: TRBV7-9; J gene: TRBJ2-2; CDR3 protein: ASSSLSRSGELF
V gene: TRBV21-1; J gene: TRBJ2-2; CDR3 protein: ASTEGEAGELF
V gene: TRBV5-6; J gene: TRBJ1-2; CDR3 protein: ASSLRDVRYGYT
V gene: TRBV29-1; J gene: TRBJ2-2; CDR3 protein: SVLGLAGRNTGELF
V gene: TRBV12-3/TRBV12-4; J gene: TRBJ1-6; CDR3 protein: ASSAGQKGSPLH
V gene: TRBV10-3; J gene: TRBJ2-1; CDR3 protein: AISVGTNYNEQF
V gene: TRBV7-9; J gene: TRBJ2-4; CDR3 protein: ASSSIAGVAKNIQY
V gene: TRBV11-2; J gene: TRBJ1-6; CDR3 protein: ASSDPPGQRSSPLH
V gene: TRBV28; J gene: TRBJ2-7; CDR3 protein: ASSLTGGLDEQY
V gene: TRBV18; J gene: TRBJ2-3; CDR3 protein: ASSPLPSAGGSTDTQY
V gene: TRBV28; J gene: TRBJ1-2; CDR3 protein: ASSDRGQDYGYT
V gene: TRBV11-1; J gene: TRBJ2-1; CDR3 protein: ASSLARDNEQF
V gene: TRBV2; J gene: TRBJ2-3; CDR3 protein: ASRKTTSGTPSDTQY
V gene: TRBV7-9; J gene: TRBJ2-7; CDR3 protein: ASSLERLSSYEQY
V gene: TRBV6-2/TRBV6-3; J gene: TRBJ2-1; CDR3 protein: ASTPPKVAGNEQF
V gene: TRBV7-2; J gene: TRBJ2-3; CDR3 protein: ASSLRGASGLRTDTQY
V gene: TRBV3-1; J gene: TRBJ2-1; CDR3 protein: ASSSPGLAGEL
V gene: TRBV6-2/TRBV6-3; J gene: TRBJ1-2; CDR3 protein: ASRPLGQSYGYT
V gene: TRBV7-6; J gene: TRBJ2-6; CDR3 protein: ASSPDGYRTYSGANVLT
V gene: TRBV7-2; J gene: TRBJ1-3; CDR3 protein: ASSLSRGSGNTIY
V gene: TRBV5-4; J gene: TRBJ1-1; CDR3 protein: ASSFRDSYAF
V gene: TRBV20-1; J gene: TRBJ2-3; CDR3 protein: SASGAGGSASTDTQY
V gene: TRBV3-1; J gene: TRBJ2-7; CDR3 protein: ASRDHYEQY
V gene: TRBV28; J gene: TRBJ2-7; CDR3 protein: ASSSDRALFYEQY
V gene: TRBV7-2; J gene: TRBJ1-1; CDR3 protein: ASSLRSPNTEAF
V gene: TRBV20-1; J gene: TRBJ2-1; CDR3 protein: SAPGQGGFYNEQF
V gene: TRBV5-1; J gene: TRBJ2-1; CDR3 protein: ASSLEWDRVQIREQF
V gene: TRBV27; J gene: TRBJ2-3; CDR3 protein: ASSLRLAGVGTQY
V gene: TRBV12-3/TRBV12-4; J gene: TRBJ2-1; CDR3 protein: ATQGSLYNEQF
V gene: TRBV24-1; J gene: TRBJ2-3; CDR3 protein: ATSDFILPTQY
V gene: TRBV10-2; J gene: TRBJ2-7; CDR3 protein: ASRFSGRGAYEQY
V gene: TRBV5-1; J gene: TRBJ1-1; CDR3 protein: ASSLGDRMNTEAF
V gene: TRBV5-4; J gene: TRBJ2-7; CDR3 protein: ASSPGYEQY
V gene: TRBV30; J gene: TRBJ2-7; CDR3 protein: AWGGSGRAAYEQY
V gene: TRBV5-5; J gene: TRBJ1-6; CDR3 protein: ASSPGVPGPKSPLH
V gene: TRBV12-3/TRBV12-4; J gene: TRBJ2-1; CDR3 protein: ASRGEGRYNEQF
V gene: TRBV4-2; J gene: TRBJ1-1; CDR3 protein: ASSQPRASKANTEAF
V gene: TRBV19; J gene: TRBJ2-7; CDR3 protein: ASSKAQGAYVQY
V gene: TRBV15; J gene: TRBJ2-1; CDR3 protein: ATSRPQREDYNEQF
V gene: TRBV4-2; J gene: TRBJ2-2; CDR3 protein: ASSQGSDYTGELF
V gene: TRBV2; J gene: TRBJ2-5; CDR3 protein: ASRAAAQETQY
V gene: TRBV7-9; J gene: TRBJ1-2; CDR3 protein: ASSPQRSENYGYT
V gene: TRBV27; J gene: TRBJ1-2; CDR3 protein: ASGRGRGDYGYT
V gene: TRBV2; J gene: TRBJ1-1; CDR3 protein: ASNRDGDSGAF
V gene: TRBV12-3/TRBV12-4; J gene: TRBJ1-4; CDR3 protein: ASRPLGTSEKLF
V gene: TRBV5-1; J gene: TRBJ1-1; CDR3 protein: ASSPTQGWTEAF
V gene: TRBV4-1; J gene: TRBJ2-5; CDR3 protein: ASSQDRETQY
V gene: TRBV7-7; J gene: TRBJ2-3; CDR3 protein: ASSFAFGDTQY
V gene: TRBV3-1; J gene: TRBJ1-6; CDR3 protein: ASRPTGVNSALH
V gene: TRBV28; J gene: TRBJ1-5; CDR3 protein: ASRPPGGGQPQH
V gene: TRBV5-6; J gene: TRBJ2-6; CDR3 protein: ASSLALGTTGANVLT
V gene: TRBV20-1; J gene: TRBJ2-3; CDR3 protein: SAYPSGRPTDTQY